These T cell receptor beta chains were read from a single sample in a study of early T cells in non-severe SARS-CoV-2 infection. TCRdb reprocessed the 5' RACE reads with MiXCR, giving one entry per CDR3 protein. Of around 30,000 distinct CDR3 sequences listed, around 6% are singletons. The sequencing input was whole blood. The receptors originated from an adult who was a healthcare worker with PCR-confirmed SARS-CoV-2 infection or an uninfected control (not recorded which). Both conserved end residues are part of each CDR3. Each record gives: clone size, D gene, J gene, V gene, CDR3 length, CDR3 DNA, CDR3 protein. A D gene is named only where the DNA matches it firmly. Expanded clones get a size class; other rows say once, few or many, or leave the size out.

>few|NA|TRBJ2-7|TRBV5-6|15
TGTGCCAGCAGCTTTGGGACTGACGTCCTAGACGAGCAGTACTTC
CASSFGTDVLDEQYF
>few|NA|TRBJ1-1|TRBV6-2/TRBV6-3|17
TGTGCCAGCAATCGAGGCTTGGACAGAGCGTTGAACACTGAAGCTTTCTTT
CASNRGLDRALNTEAFF
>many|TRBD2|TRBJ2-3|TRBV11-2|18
TGTGCCAGCAGCCCCGGGAGGACTAGCGGGGCCTACACAGATACGCAGTATTTT
CASSPGRTSGAYTDTQYF
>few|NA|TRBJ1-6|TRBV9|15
TGTGCCAGCAGCGTAGAGGGATTTTATAATTCACCCCTCCACTTT
CASSVEGFYNSPLHF
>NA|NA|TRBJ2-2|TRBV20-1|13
TGCAGTGCTAGAGACGGAGGGGCCGGGGAGCTGTTTTTT
CSARDGGAGELFF
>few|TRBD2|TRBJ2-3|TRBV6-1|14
TGTGCCAGCAGGGTGACTAGCGGCACAGATACGCAGTATTTT
CASRVTSGTDTQYF
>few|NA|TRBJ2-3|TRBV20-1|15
TGCAGTGCTAATGCTGGGGGAACTAGCACAGATACGCAGTATTTT
CSANAGGTSTDTQYF
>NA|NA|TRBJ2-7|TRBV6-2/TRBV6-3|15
TGTGCCAGCAGTTACAGGCCGGGGGAGTCCTACGAGCAGTACTTC
CASSYRPGESYEQYF
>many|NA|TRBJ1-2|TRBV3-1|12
TGTGCCAGCAGCCAAGGATTCTATGGCTACACCTTC
CASSQGFYGYTF
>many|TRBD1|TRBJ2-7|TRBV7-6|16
TGTGCCAGCAGCTTACCCGGACAGGGGGCCGCCTACGAGCAGTACTTC
CASSLPGQGAAYEQYF
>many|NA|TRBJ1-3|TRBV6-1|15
TGTGCCAGCAGTGCGCCAGGAAGCTCTGGAAACACCATATATTTT
CASSAPGSSGNTIYF
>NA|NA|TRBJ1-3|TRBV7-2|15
TGTGCCAGCAACCTCGCTGCTGGCTCTGGAAACACCATATATTTT
CASNLAAGSGNTIYF
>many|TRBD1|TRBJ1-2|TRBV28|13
TGTGCCAGCAGCTACAGGGGGCGATATGGCTACACCTTC
CASSYRGRYGYTF
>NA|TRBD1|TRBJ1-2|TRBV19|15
TGTGCCAGTAGTTACGGACAGGGCATTAACTATGGCTACACCTTC
CASSYGQGINYGYTF
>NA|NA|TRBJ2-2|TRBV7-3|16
TGTGCCAGCAGCTTAGGGGGGCCGCAAAACACCGGGGAGCTGTTTTTT
CASSLGGPQNTGELFF
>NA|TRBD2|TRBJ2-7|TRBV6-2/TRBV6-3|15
TGTGCCAGCAGCGGCGTTGAAGCGGGGGGCCGCGAGCAGTACTTC
CASSGVEAGGREQYF
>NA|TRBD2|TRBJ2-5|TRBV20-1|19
TGCAGTGCTAGAGATGGTAGTCTAGCGGGTAATCAAAGGGAAGAGACCCAGTACTTC
CSARDGSLAGNQREETQYF
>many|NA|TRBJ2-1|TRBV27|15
TGTGCCAGCAGTCCCAGCCCGGGCTCCTACAATGAGCAGTTCTTC
CASSPSPGSYNEQFF
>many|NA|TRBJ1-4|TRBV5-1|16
TGCGCCAGCAGCTTGGGACAGACCGCAACTAATGAAAAACTGTTTTTT
CASSLGQTATNEKLFF
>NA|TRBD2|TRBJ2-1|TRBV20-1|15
TGCAGTGCTAGAGAGCTAGCGGGTCCCTACAATGAGCAGTTCTTC
CSARELAGPYNEQFF
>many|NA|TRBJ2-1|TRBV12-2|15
TGTGCAAGTCGCCCCCTAGCGGGGGGGTACAATGAGCAGTTCTTC
CASRPLAGGYNEQFF
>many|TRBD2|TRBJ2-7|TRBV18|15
TGTGCCAGCTCACCATCTAGCGGGGGTACCCACGAGCAGTACTTC
CASSPSSGGTHEQYF
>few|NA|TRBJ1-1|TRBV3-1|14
TGTGCCAGCAGCCAAGAAGGGAGAAGGTTTAAAGCTTTCTTT
CASSQEGRRFKAFF
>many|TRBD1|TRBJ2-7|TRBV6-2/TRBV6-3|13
TGTGCCAGGACCCGGGACAGAACCTACGAGCAGTACTTC
CARTRDRTYEQYF
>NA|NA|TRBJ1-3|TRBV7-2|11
TGTGCCAGCAGCTTAGACCGGACCATATATTTT
CASSLDRTIYF
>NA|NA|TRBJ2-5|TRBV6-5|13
TGTGCCAGCAGCCCCACAGGGAGGGAGACCCAGTACTTC
CASSPTGRETQYF
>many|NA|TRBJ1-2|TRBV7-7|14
TGTGCCAGCAACCGACAGACCCCTAACTATGGCTACACCTTC
CASNRQTPNYGYTF
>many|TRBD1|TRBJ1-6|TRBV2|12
TGTGCCAGGGGACAGCATAATTCACCCCTCCACTTT
CARGQHNSPLHF
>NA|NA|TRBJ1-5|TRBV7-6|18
TGTGCCAGCAGCTTAGAGCAGGCCGACACCTCTAGCAATCAGCCCCAGCATTTT
CASSLEQADTSSNQPQHF
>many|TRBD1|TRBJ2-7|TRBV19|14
TGTGCCAGTAGTCCAAGACAGGGACAATACGAGCAGTACTTC
CASSPRQGQYEQYF
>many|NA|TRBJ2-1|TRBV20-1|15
TGCAGTGCTACCCAGGGGGGCCCCATATACAATGAGCAGTTCTTC
CSATQGGPIYNEQFF
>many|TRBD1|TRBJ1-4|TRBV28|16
TGTGCCAGCAGTTCAATCGACAGGGCTAGAAATGAAAAACTGTTTTTT
CASSSIDRARNEKLFF
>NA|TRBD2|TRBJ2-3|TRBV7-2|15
TGTGCCAGCAGACGAGAGCGGGAGTCCACAGATACGCAGTATTTT
CASRRERESTDTQYF
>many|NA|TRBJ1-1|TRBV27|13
TGTGCCAGCAGTCGGACAGTCGGCACTGAAGCTTTCTTT
CASSRTVGTEAFF
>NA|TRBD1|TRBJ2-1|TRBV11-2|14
TGTGCCAGCAGCTTAGGGGACAGAAACAATGAGCAGTTCTTC
CASSLGDRNNEQFF
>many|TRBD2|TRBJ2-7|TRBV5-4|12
TGTGCCAGCAGCTCGGGGGGGTACGAGCAGTACTTC
CASSSGGYEQYF
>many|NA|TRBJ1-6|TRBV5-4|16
TGTGCCAGCAGCGATGGGTACGGACGGAATAATTCACCCCTCCACTTT
CASSDGYGRNNSPLHF
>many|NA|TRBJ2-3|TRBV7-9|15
TGTGCCAGCAGCTTCCTATTACAGACCACAGATACGCAGTATTTT
CASSFLLQTTDTQYF
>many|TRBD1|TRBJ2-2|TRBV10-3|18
TGTGCCATCAGTGTGAGGGGTTGGGACAGCGCTAAGCCCGGGGAGCTGTTTTTT
CAISVRGWDSAKPGELFF
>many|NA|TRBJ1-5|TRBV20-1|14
TGCAGTGCTAGTACGGAGCTCCCCAATCAGCCCCAGCATTTT
CSASTELPNQPQHF
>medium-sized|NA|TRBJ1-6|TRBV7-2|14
TGTGCCAGCAGCCAGACAGACAGCTATTCACCCCTCCACTTT
CASSQTDSYSPLHF
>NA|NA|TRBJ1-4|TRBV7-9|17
TGTGCCAGCAGCTTAGGAGGTAGAGGACAGAATAATGAAAAACTGTTTTTT
CASSLGGRGQNNEKLFF
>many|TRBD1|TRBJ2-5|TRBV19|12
TGTGCCAGCAGACAGGGTTTGGAGACCCAGTACTTC
CASRQGLETQYF
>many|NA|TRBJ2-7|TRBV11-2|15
TGTGCCAGCAGCCCCCGGGAGACAGGGTGGTACGAGCAGTACTTC
CASSPRETGWYEQYF
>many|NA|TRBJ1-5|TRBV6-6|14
TGTGCCAGCAGCTTGATGGACCCAAATCAGCCCCAGCATTTT
CASSLMDPNQPQHF
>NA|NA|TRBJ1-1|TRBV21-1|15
TGTGCCAGCAGCAACCGGGACAGGGGGTCCGCTGAAGCTTTCTTT
CASSNRDRGSAEAFF
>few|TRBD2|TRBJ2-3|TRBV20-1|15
TGCAGTGCTACCCGTTCTAGCGGTGGAGGGGATACGCAGTATTTT
CSATRSSGGGDTQYF
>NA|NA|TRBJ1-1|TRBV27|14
TGTGCCAGCAGTTTAAGGTTTACGCAGAGACAAGCTTTCTTT
CASSLRFTQRQAFF
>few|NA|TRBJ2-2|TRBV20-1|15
TGCAGTGCTAGAGATAGGAGGGCGAACACCGGGGAGCTGTTTTTT
CSARDRRANTGELFF
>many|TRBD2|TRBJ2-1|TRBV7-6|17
TGTGCCAGCAGCTTCGGGACTAGCGGGGGCCGGTTCACTGAGCAGTTCTTC
CASSFGTSGGRFTEQFF
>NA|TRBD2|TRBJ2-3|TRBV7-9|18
TGTGCCAGCAGCTTAGGATTCGGGACTAGCGGGGGGGCAGATACGCAGTATTTT
CASSLGFGTSGGADTQYF
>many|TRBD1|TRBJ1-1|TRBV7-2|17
TGTGCCAGCAGCTTAGCTTTCGACAGGGGTGGTGACACTGAAGCTTTCTTT
CASSLAFDRGGDTEAFF
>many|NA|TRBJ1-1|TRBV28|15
TGTGCCAGCAGAGCTTCTCAGGGGATTGTGACTGAAGCTTTCTTT
CASRASQGIVTEAFF
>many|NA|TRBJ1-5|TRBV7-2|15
TGTGCCAGCAGCTTACAACATATAGGCAATCAGCCCCAGCATTTT
CASSLQHIGNQPQHF